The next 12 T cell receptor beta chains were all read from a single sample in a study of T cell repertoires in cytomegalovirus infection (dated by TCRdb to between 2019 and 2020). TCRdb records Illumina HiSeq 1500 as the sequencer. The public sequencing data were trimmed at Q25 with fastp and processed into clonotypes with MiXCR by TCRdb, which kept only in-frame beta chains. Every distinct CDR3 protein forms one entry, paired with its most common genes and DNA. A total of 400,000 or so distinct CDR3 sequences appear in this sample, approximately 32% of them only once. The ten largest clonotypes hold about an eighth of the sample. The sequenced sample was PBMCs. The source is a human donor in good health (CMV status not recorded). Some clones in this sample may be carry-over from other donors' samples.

Here the CDR3 reads CATSVSGANVLTF. In DNA form, the CDR3 reads TGTGCCACCAGTGTCTCTGGGGCCAACGTCCTGACTTTC. The chain has TRBV24-1 and TRBJ2-6; D unclear. Trimming stripped 5 bases from V and 0 bases from J, with 1 base between. The germline gives CDR1 KGHDR, CDR2 SFDVKD. The CDR3 is made up of 13 amino acids.

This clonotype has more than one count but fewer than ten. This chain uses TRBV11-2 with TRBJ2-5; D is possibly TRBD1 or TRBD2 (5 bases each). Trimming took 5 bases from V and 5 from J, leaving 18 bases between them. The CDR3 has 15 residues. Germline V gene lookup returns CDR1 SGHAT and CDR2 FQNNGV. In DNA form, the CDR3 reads TGTGCCAGCAGCCCGAGGGGTCGGGGTCGGGAGACCCAGTACTTC. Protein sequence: CASSPRGRGRETQYF.

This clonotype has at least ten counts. CDR3 region: CASSQGYSGGIPSYNEQFF. As DNA, the CDR3 is TGCGCCAGCAGCCAAGGATATAGCGGGGGGATTCCCTCCTACAATGAGCAGTTCTTC. This rearrangement joins TRBV4-3 to TRBJ2-1; 10 positions match TRBD2. This CDR3 has 19 residues. Germline assignment: CDR1 LGHNA and CDR2 YSLEER. V trimming: 1 base; J trimming: 0 bases; junction bases outside the gene matches: 9.

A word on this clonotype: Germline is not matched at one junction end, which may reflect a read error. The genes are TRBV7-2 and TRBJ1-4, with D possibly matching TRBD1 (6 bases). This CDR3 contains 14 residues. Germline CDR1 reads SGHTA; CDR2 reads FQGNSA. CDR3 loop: CASSQGLPCEKLFF. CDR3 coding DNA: TGTGCCAGCAGTCAGGGGTTGCCATGTGAAAAACTGTTTTTC.

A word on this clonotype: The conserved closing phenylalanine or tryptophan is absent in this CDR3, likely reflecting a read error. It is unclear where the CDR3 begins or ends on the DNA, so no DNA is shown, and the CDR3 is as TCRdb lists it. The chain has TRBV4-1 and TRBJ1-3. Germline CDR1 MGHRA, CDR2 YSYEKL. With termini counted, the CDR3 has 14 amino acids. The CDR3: CVSIQERARDTIYL.

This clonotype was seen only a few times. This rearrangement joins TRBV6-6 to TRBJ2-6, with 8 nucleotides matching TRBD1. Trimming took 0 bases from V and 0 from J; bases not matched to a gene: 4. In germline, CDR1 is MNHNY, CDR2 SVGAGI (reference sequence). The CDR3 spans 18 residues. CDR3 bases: TGTGCCAGCAGTTACTCGATACAGGGGGTCTCTGGGGCCAACGTCCTGACTTTC. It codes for CASSYSIQGVSGANVLTF.

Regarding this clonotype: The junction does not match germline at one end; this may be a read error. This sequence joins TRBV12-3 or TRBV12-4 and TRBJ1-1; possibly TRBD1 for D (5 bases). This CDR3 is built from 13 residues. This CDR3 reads CASSSLEGTVAFF. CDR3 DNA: TGTGCCAGCAGTTCCCTCGAGGGGACTGTAGCTTTCTTT.

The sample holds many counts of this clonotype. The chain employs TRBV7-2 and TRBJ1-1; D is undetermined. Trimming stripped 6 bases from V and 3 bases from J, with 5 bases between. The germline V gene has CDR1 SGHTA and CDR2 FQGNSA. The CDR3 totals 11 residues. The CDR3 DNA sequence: TGTGCCAGCAGTGTTCACACTGAAGCTTTCTTT. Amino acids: CASSVHTEAFF.

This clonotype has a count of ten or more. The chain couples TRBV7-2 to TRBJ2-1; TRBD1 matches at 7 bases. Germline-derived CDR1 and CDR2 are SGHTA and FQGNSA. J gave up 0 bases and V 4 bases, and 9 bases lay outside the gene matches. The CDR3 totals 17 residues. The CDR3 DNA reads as TGTGCCAGCAGCTACAACAGGGGAATTGGCTCCTACAATGAGCAGTTCTTC. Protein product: CASSYNRGIGSYNEQFF.

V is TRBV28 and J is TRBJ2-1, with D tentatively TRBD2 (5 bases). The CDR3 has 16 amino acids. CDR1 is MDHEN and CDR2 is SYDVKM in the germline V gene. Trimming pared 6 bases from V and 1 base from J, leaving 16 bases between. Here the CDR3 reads CASRDAGNGSYNEQFF. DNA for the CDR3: TGTGCCAGCAGAGACGCCGGGAATGGGTCCTACAATGAGCAGTTCTTC.

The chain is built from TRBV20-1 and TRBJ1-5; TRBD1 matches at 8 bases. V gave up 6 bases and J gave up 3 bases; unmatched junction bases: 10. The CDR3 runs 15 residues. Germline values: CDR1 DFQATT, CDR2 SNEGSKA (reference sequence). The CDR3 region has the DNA TGCAGTGCAAACCCGCGGACAGGGCTCAATCAGCCCCAGCATTTT. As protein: CSANPRTGLNQPQHF.

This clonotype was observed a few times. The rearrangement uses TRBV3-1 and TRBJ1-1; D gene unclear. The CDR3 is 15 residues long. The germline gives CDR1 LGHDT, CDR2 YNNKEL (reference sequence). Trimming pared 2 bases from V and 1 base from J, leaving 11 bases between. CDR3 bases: TGTGCCAGCAGCCAATCTTCGACAAGGAACACTGAAGCTTTCTTT. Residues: CASSQSSTRNTEAFF.